Following are 26 T cell receptor beta chains from one sample sequenced in a study of early T cells in non-severe SARS-CoV-2 infection. TCRdb reprocessed the 5' RACE reads via MiXCR and lists one record per CDR3 protein. This table holds roughly 53,000 distinct CDR3 sequences, 8.5% to 12% found once. The specimen sequenced was whole blood. These receptors were collected from an adult who was a healthcare worker with PCR-confirmed SARS-CoV-2 infection or an uninfected control (not recorded which).

This clonotype was counted at least ten times. CDR3 in amino acids: CASSLAVGTDTYEQYF. In DNA, the CDR3 is TGTGCCAGCAGCTTAGCGGTGGGGACAGATACCTACGAGCAGTACTTC. The V call is TRBV7-9, the J call TRBJ2-7, with 7 positions matching TRBD1. V shed 0 bases, J shed 2 bases, and the junction held 7 bases outside the gene matches. The germline V gene encodes CDR1 SEHNR and CDR2 FQNEAQ (reference sequence). The CDR3 consists of 16 residues. Full variable domain (remainder filled in from reference TRBV7-9 and TRBJ2-7): DTGVSQNPRHKITKRGQNVTFRCDPISEHNRLYWYRQTLGQGPEFLTYFQNEAQLEKSRLLSDRFSAERPKGSFSTLEIQRTEQGDSAMYLCASSLAVGTDTYEQYFGPGTRLTVT.

This clonotype was observed a few times. A read error may produce the germline difference seen at one junction end. The rearrangement uses TRBV2 and TRBJ2-7; possibly TRBD2 for D (6 bases). Germline V gene sequence: CDR1 SNHLY, CDR2 FYNNEI. CDR3 length: 15 amino acids. DNA of the CDR3: TGTGCCAGCAGAGAAGGGTGGGAGGTAACCTACGAGCAGTACTTC. Its protein is CASREGWEVTYEQYF.

The rearrangement joins TRBV29-1 to TRBJ1-1; TRBD1 agrees at 9 bases. Per germline, CDR1 SQVTM and CDR2 ANQGSEA. The junction had 10 bases not matched to a gene; V was cut back by 6 bases and J by 5 bases. This CDR3 region has 14 residues. This chain's CDR3 is CSVVRQGEYTEAFF. CDR3 sequence (DNA): TGCAGCGTAGTAAGACAGGGGGAGTATACTGAAGCTTTCTTT.

This clonotype was seen a few times. This chain uses TRBV24-1 with TRBJ2-2; D is ambiguous. The CDR3 runs 12 residues. Trimming cost V 5 bases and J 6 bases, with 6 bases left between them. CDR1 is KGHDR and CDR2 is SFDVKD in the germline V gene. Written as DNA, the CDR3 is TGTGCCACCAGTGTTTCCGCCGGGGAGCTGTTTTTT. This gives the protein CATSVSAGELFF.

At least ten counts were recorded for this clonotype. V gene TRBV5-1 combines with J gene TRBJ2-7; D remains unclear. V lost 3 bases and J lost 0, with 7 bases in between. This CDR3 has 13 amino acids. Germline V gene lookup returns CDR1 SGHRS and CDR2 YFSETQ. CDR3 sequence (DNA): TGCGCCAGCAGCTCGACGGTCTCCTACGAGCAGTACTTC. Encoded protein: CASSSTVSYEQYF.

There are a few counts of this clonotype. This chain joins TRBV7-9 and TRBJ2-7; D uncertain. V was pared by 4 bases and J by 3 bases, with 7 bases between. The CDR3 length is 12 residues. Germline V CDR1 and CDR2: SEHNR, FQNEAQ (reference sequence). The CDR3 protein is CASSYVNYEQYF. As DNA, the CDR3 is TGTGCCAGCAGCTACGTCAACTACGAGCAGTACTTC.

The rearrangement uses TRBV5-1 and TRBJ2-3; the match to TRBD2 covers 14 bases. Germline assignment: CDR1 SGHRS and CDR2 YFSETQ. V shed 3 bases, J shed 4 bases, and the junction held 1 base outside the gene matches. The CDR3 sequence is 15 residues long. The CDR3 protein is CASSWTSGRSDTQYF. In nucleotides, the CDR3 is TGCGCCAGCAGCTGGACTAGCGGGAGGTCAGATACGCAGTATTTT.

The V call is TRBV19, the J call TRBJ1-2; the D gene is possibly TRBD1 (6 bases). This CDR3 is built from 15 residues. With 4 bases removed from V and 0 bases from J, the gap between germline ends came to 12 bases. Germline CDR1 and CDR2: LNHDA and SQIVND (reference sequence). CDR3 nucleotides: TGTGCCAGTAGTAAGGGGGTAACCTCTAACTATGGCTACACCTTC. Translating it yields CASSKGVTSNYGYTF.

There are many counts of this clonotype. The CDR3 sequence: CASSLGIGGQTYNEQFF. In DNA form, the CDR3 reads TGTGCCAGCAGCTTAGGGATAGGGGGACAGACGTACAATGAGCAGTTCTTC. The V call is TRBV7-9, the J call TRBJ2-1; 7 bases are a match to TRBD1. There are 17 residues in the CDR3. The V gene's germline CDR1 is SEHNR and CDR2 FQNEAQ (reference sequence). Losses at the gene ends were 1 base for V and 4 bases for J; bases not matched to a gene: 10.

About this clonotype itself: The junction and the germline gene differ at one end; a read error may be behind it. The CDR3 loop is CASSFSGQGAYEQYF. CDR3 nucleotides: TGTGCTAGCAGCTTCTCTGGACAGGGGGCTTACGAGCAGTACTTC. The rearrangement joins TRBV7-7 to TRBJ2-7; TRBD1 agrees at 11 bases. Germline V gene lookup returns CDR1 SSHAT and CDR2 FNYEAQ (reference sequence). This CDR3 region has 15 residues.

This clonotype has a count of ten or more. The gene calls are TRBV13 and TRBJ1-1; no clear D. Germline CDR1 and CDR2: PRHDT and FYEKMQ (reference sequence). The CDR3 covers 13 residues. V was shortened by 5 bases and J by 1 base, with 8 bases between the two germline ends. The CDR3 DNA sequence: TGTGCCAGCAGCCGAACACGGAACACTGAAGCTTTCTTT. This translates into CASSRTRNTEAFF.

In this sample, this clonotype turned up many times. The chain recombines TRBV12-3 or TRBV12-4 with TRBJ2-3; TRBD1 is a possible D gene (5 bases). CDR3 length: 14 residues. V dropped 3 bases and J dropped 4 bases, with 11 bases sitting between them. CDR3 DNA: TGTGCCAGCAGTTTGTCCGCCAGGGCAGATACGCAGTATTTT. It translates to CASSLSARADTQYF.

This clonotype has a count of ten or more. The rearrangement joins TRBV7-9 to TRBJ2-5, with 11 bases that match TRBD2. There are 17 residues in the CDR3. The junction had 7 bases not matched to a gene; V was cut back by 0 bases and J by 4 bases. The germline V gene encodes CDR1 SEHNR and CDR2 FQNEAQ (reference sequence). The CDR3 region has the DNA TGTGCCAGCAGCTTAGCGGGTAGCGGGAGGGCCGGAGAGACCCAGTACTTC. Translating gives CASSLAGSGRAGETQYF.

This clonotype was recorded many times. The rearrangement uses TRBV2 and TRBJ2-3; no definite D call. Germline-derived CDR1 and CDR2 are SNHLY and FYNNEI. V lost 1 base to trimming and J lost 4 bases, with 9 bases between them. The CDR3 consists of 14 residues. The chain's CDR3 is CASSEGETPDTQYF. In DNA form, the CDR3 reads TGTGCCAGCAGTGAAGGCGAAACCCCAGATACGCAGTATTTT.

The sample holds many counts of this clonotype. The genes are TRBV20-1 and TRBJ2-7, with D tentatively TRBD2 (6 bases). Trimming shortened V by 2 bases and J by 4 bases, and 18 bases separated the two germline ends. The CDR3 consists of 15 residues. From germline, CDR1 is DFQATT and CDR2 SNEGSKA (reference sequence). In nucleotides, the CDR3 is TGCAGTGCTAGATTTCCGGACTCGGGGAGGTACGAGCAGTACTTC. This codes for CSARFPDSGRYEQYF.

Many counts were recorded for this clonotype. This chain connects TRBV7-6 to TRBJ2-4; 9 bases match TRBD1. Per the germline V gene, CDR1 is SGHVS and CDR2 is FNYEAQ. The CDR3 sequence is 15 residues long. The J segment lost 0 bases and the V segment lost 9 bases, leaving 6 bases of the junction unmatched. The chain's CDR3 is CASKTGGVAKNIQYF. CDR3 in DNA: TGTGCCAGTAAGACAGGGGGGGTAGCCAAAAACATTCAGTACTTC.

The chain recombines TRBV20-1 with TRBJ2-3; 9 bases align to TRBD2. The CDR3 loop spans 15 amino acids. The germline V gene encodes CDR1 DFQATT and CDR2 SNEGSKA (reference sequence). CDR3 bases: TGCAGCCGCCGGAGGCTGCGGGGGGGCGAGGATACGCAGTATTTT. Its protein is CSRRRLRGGEDTQYF.

This clonotype was seen a few times. The chain employs TRBV3-1 and TRBJ2-7; D ambiguous. Between the trimmed V and J ends, which lost 1 base and 6 bases, there was a span of 10 bases. Germline V CDR1 and CDR2: LGHDT, YNNKEL (reference sequence). The CDR3 loop spans 13 amino acids. The CDR3, as DNA: TGTGCCAGCAGCCAAGCGTCGGTGGGCGAGCAGTACTTC. Translated: CASSQASVGEQYF.

This clonotype was seen many times. The V and J genes are TRBV11-2 and TRBJ2-3, with D perhaps TRBD1 or TRBD2 (5 bases each). Germline V gene lookup returns CDR1 SGHAT and CDR2 FQNNGV. The CDR3 runs to 15 residues. Between the trimmed V and J ends, which lost 2 bases and 0 bases, there was a span of 9 bases. CDR3 in amino acids: CASSLLGDSTDTQYF. In DNA form, the CDR3 reads TGTGCCAGCAGCTTATTAGGGGACAGCACAGATACGCAGTATTTT.

This clonotype was counted many times. CDR3: CASSRGTPRDEKLFF. In DNA, the CDR3 is TGCGCCAGCAGCAGAGGGACGCCGCGAGATGAAAAACTGTTTTTT. The chain joins TRBV5-1 to TRBJ1-4, with a tentative D call TRBD1 (5 bases). Trimming took 4 bases from V and 6 from J, leaving 16 bases between them. There are 15 residues in the CDR3. Germline assignment: CDR1 SGHRS and CDR2 YFSETQ.

This chain links TRBV10-3 with TRBJ1-1; D might be TRBD1 (6 bases). The CDR3 extends over 13 amino acids. From germline, CDR1 is ENHRY and CDR2 SYGVKD. Trimming took 7 bases from V and 0 from J, leaving 9 bases between them. The CDR3 is CAIKGEVNTEAFF. The CDR3 DNA is TGTGCCATCAAGGGGGAAGTGAACACTGAAGCTTTCTTT.

This clonotype was seen repeatedly, ten times or more. The V call is TRBV29-1, the J call TRBJ2-3, with TRBD1 matching over 10 bases. The V gene end was trimmed by 4 bases and the J gene end by 5 bases; junction bases not matched to a gene: 9. The CDR3 loop spans 15 amino acids. Per germline, CDR1 SQVTM and CDR2 ANQGSEA. CDR3 loop: CSVGRDRGALDTQYF. CDR3 sequence (DNA): TGCAGCGTTGGCCGGGACAGGGGCGCCCTAGATACGCAGTATTTT.

This clonotype was detected a few times. An end of the junction does not agree with germline; a read error may underlie this. The CDR3 loop reads CASSPQKEQSF. For the CDR3, the DNA is TGTGCCAGCAGCCCCCAAAAGGAGCAGTCCTTC. The V call is TRBV7-2, the J call TRBJ2-1, with unresolved D. From germline, CDR1 is SGHTA and CDR2 FQGNSA. The CDR3 contains 11 residues. Complete variable domain (other parts from reference TRBV7-2 and TRBJ2-1): GAGVSQSPSNKVTEKGKDVELRCDPISGHTALYWYRQSLGQGLEFLIYFQGNSAPDKSGLPSDRFSAERTGGSVSTLTIQRTQQEDSAVYLCASSPQKEQSFGPGTRLTVL.

The chain is built from TRBV20-1 and TRBJ2-3; 12 bases are a match to TRBD2. The CDR3 covers 16 residues. The germline V gene has CDR1 DFQATT and CDR2 SNEGSKA (reference sequence). V lost 5 bases and J lost 2; bases outside the gene matches: 8. The CDR3 is CSAVRLAGEITDTQYF. The CDR3 DNA is TGCAGTGCTGTTCGACTAGCGGGAGAGATCACAGATACGCAGTATTTT.

The chain couples TRBV4-3 to TRBJ2-3; 7 nucleotides match TRBD1. Losses at the gene ends were 4 bases for V and 4 bases for J; bases not matched to a gene: 5. The germline gives CDR1 LGHNA, CDR2 YSLEER. The CDR3 spans 14 residues. CDR3 coding DNA: TGCGCCAGCAGCCCCAAGGACAGGCCAGATACGCAGTATTTT. Translated, it gives CASSPKDRPDTQYF.

This clonotype was detected many times. The chain links TRBV10-3 to TRBJ2-3; 10 bases fit TRBD1. With V trimmed by 10 bases and J by 2 bases, 3 bases remained unmatched. Germline V gene data show CDR1 as ENHRY and CDR2 as SYGVKD. The CDR3 runs 13 residues. The CDR3 nucleotides read TGTGCCACCGGGACAGGGGACACAGATACGCAGTATTTT. It encodes CATGTGDTDTQYF.